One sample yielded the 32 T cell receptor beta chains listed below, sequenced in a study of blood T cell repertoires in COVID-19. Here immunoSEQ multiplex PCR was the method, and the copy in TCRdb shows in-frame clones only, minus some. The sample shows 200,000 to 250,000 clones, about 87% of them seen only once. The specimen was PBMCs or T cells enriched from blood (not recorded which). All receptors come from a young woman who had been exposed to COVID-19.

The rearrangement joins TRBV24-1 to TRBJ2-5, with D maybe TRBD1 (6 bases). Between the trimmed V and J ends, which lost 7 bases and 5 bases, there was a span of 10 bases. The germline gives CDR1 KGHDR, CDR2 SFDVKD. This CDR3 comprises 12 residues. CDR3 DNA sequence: TGTGCCACCAGCAGGGGCGGCGAGACCCAGTACTTC. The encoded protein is CATSRGGETQYF.

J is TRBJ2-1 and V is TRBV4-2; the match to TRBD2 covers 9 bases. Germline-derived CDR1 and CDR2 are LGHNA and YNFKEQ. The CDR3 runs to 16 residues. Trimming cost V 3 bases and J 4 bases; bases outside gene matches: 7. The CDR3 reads CASSHTGLAGYNEQFF. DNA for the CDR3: TGTGCCAGCAGCCATACGGGACTAGCAGGATACAATGAGCAGTTCTTC.

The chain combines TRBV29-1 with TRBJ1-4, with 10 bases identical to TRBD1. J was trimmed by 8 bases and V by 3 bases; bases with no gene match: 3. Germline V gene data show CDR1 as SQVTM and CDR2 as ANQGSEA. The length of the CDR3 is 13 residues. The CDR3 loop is CSVEDRGNEKLFF. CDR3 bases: TGCAGCGTTGAGGACAGGGGGAACGAAAAACTGTTTTTT.

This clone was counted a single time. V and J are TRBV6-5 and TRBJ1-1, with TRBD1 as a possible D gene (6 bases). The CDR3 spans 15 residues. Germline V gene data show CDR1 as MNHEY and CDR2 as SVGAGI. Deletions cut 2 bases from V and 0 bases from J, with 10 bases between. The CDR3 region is CASSYRTDLNTEAFF. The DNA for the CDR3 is TGTGCCAGCAGTTACCGGACAGACTTGAACACTGAAGCTTTCTTT.

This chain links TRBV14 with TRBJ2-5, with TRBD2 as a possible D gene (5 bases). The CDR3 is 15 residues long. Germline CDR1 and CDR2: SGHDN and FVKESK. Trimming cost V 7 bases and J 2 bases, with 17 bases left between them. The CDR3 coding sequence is TGTGCCAGCAAAAGCCGTAGGAGGAAGCAAGAGACCCAGTACTTC. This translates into CASKSRRRKQETQYF.

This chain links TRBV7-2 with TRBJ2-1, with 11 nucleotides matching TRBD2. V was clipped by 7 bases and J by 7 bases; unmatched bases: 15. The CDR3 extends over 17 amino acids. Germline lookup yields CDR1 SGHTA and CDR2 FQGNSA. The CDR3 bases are TGTGCCAGCACCTTCGCCCCCAGACTAGCGGGAAGGAATGAGCAGTTCTTC. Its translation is CASTFAPRLAGRNEQFF.

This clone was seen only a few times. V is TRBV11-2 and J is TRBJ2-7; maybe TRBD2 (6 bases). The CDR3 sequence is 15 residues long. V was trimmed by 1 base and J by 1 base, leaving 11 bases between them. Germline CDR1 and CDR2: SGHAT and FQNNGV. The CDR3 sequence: CASSLAVSGSYEQYF. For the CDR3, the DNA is TGTGCCAGCAGCTTAGCTGTTAGCGGATCCTACGAGCAGTACTTC. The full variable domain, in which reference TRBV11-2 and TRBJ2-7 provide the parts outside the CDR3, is EAGVAQSPRYKIIEKRQSVAFWCNPISGHATLYWYQQILGQGPKLLIQFQNNGVVDDSQLPKDRFSAERLKGVDSTLKIQPAKLEDSAVYLCASSLAVSGSYEQYFGPGTRLTVT.

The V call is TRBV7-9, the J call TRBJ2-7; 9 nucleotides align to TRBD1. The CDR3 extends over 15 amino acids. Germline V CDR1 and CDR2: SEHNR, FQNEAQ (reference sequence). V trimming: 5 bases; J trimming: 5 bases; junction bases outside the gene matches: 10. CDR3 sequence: CASSRTGGSLNEQYF. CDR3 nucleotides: TGTGCCAGCAGCCGAACAGGGGGCAGTCTAAACGAGCAGTACTTC.

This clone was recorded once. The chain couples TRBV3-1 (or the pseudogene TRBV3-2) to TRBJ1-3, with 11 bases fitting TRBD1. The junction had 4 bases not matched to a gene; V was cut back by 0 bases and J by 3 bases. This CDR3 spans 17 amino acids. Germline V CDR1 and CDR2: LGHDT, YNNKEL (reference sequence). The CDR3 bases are TGTGCCAGCAGCCAAGAGGGGACAGGGGGTCTTGGAAACACCATATATTTT. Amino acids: CASSQEGTGGLGNTIYF.

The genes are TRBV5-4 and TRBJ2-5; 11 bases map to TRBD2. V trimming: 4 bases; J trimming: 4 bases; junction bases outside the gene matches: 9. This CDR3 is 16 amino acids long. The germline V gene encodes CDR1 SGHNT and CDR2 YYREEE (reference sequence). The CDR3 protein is CASSQQLAGALETQYF. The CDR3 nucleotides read TGTGCCAGCAGCCAACAACTAGCGGGAGCGTTAGAGACCCAGTACTTC. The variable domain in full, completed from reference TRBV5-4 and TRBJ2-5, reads ETGVTQSPTHLIKTRGQQVTLRCSSQSGHNTVSWYQQALGQGPQFIFQYYREEENGRGNFPPRFSGLQFPNYSSELNVNALELDDSALYLCASSQQLAGALETQYFGPGTRLLVL.

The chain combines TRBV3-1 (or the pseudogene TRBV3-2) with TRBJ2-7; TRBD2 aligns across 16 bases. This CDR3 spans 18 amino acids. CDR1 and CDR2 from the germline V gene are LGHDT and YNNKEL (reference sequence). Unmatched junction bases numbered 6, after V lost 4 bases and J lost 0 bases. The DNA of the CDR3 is TGTGCCAGCAGCCTTGGGACTAGCGGGAGGGCACACTCCTACGAGCAGTACTTC. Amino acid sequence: CASSLGTSGRAHSYEQYF.

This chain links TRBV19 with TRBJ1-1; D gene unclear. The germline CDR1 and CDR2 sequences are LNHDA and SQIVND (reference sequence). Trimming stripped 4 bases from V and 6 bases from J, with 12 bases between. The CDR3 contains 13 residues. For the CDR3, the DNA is TGTGCCAGTAGTACCGTCTATAAAGCTGAAGCTTTCTTT. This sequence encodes CASSTVYKAEAFF.

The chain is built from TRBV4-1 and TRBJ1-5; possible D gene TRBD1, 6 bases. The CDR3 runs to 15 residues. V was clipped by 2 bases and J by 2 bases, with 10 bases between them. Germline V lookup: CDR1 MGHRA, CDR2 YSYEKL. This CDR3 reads CASSQNNRGNQPQHF. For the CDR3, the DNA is TGCGCCAGCAGCCAAAACAACAGGGGCAATCAGCCCCAGCATTTT.

The CDR3, as DNA: TGCGCCAGCAGCTTGCAGGGGCACCAAGAGACCCAGTACTTC. It yields the protein CASSLQGHQETQYF. The rearrangement uses TRBV5-1 and TRBJ2-5, with D maybe TRBD1 (6 bases). The ends were cut back, 1 base at V and 0 bases at J, with 7 bases in the middle. The germline CDR1 and CDR2 sequences are SGHRS and YFSETQ. The CDR3 is 14 residues long. Full variable domain (outside the CDR3, taken from reference TRBV5-1 and TRBJ2-5): KAGVTQTPRYLIKTRGQQVTLSCSPISGHRSVSWYQQTPGQGLQFLFEYFSETQRNKGNFPGRFSGRQFSNSRSEMNVSTLELGDSALYLCASSLQGHQETQYFGPGTRLLVL.

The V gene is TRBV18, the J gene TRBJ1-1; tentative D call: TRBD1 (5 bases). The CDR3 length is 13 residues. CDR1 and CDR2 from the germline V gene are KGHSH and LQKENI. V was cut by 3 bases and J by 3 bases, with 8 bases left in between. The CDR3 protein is CASSPGDYTEAFF. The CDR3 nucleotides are TGTGCCAGCTCACCGGGGGACTACACTGAAGCTTTCTTT.

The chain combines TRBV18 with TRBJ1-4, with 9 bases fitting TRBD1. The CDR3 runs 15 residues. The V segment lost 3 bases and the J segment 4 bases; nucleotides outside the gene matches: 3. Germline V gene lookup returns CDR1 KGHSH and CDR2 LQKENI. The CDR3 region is CASSPWGQGNEKLFF. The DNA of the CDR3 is TGTGCCAGCTCACCTTGGGGACAGGGTAATGAAAAACTGTTTTTT.

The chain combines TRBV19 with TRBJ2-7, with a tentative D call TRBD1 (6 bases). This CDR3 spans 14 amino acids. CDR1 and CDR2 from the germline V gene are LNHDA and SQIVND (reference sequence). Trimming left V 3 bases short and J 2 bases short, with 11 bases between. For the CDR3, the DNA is TGTGCCAGTAGTATCTCAGGGGATACCTACGAGCAGTACTTC. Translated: CASSISGDTYEQYF.

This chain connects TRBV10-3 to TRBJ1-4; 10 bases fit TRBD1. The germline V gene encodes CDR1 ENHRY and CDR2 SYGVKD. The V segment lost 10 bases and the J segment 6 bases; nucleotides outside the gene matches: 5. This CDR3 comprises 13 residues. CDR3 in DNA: TGTGCCACGAGGGACAGGGGCTATGAAAAACTGTTTTTT. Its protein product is CATRDRGYEKLFF.

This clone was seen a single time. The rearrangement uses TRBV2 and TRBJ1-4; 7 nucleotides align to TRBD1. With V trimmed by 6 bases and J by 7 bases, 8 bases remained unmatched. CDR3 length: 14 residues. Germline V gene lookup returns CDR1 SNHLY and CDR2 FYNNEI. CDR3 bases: TGTGCCAGCAGGGATACAGGGGCGATTGAAAAACTGTTTTTT. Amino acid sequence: CASRDTGAIEKLFF.

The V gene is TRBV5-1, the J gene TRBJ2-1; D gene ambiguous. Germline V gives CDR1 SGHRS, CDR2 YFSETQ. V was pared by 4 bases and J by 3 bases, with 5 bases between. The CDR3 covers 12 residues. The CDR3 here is CASSRVYNEQFF. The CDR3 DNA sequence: TGCGCCAGCAGCCGGGTCTACAATGAGCAGTTCTTC.

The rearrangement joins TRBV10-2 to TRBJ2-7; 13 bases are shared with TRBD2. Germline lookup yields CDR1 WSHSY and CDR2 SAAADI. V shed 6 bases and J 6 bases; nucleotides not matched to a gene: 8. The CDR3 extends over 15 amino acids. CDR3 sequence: CASSGLAGVVGEQYF. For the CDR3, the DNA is TGCGCCAGCAGCGGACTAGCGGGAGTGGTGGGCGAGCAGTACTTC.

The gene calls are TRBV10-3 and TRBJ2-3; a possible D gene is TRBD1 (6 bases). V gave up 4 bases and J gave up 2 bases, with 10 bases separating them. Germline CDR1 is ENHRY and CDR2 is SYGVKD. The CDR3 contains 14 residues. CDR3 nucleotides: TGTGCCATCAGTGGCCAGGGGATCACAGATACGCAGTATTTT. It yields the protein CAISGQGITDTQYF.

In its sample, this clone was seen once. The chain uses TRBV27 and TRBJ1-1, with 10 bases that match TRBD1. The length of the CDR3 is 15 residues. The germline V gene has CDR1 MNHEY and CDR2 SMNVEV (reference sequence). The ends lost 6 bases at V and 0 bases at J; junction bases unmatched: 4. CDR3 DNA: TGTGCCAGCAGACCGACAGGGGGCATGAACACTGAAGCTTTCTTT. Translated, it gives CASRPTGGMNTEAFF.

The chain's CDR3 is CAWSPQTGTNYGYTF. The CDR3, as DNA: TGTGCCTGGAGCCCCCAGACAGGGACCAACTATGGCTACACCTTC. The V gene is TRBV30, the J gene TRBJ1-2, with TRBD1 identical over 7 bases. CDR1 and CDR2 (germline): GTSNPN, SVGIG (reference sequence). The length of the CDR3 is 15 residues. Losses at the gene ends were 3 bases for V and 2 bases for J; bases not matched to a gene: 9.

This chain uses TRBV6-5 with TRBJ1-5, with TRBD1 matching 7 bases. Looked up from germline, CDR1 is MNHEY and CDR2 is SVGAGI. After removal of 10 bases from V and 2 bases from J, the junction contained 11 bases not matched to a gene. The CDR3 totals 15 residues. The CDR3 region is CATSLTGTGNQPQHF. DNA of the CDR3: TGTGCCACCTCTCTGACCGGGACAGGCAATCAGCCCCAGCATTTT.

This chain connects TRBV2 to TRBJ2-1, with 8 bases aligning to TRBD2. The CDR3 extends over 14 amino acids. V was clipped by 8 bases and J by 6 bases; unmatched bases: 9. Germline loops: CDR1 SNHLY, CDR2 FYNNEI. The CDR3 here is CASRGGLVFNEQFF. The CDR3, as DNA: TGTGCCAGCCGAGGGGGACTAGTATTCAATGAGCAGTTCTTC.

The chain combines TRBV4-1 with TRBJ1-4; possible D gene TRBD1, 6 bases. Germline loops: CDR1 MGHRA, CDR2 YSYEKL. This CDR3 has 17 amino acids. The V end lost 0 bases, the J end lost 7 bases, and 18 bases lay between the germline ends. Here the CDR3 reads CASSQDAPGRGSEKLFF. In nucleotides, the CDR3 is TGCGCCAGCAGCCAAGATGCGCCTGGGAGGGGGAGTGAAAAACTGTTTTTT.

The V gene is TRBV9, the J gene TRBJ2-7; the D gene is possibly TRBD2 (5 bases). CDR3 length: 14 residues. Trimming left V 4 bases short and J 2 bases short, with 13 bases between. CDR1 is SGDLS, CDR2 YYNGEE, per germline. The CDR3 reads CASSPRAATYEQYF. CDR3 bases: TGTGCCAGCAGCCCGCGGGCGGCCACCTACGAGCAGTACTTC.

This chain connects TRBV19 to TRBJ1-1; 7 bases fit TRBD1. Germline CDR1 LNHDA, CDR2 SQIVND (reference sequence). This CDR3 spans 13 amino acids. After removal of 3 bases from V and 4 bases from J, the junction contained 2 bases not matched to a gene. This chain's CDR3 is CASSIGTATEAFF. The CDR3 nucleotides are TGTGCCAGTAGTATTGGGACAGCCACTGAAGCTTTCTTT.

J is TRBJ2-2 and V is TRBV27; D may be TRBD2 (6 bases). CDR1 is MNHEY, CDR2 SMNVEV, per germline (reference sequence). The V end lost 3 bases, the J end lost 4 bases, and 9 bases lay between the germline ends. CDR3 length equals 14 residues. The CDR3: CASSLGGVTGELFF. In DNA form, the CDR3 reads TGTGCCAGCAGTTTGGGCGGGGTCACCGGGGAGCTGTTTTTT.

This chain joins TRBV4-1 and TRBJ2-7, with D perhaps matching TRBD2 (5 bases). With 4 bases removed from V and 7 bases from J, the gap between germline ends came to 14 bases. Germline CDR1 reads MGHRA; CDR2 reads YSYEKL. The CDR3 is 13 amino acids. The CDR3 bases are TGCGCCAGCAGCCTCTCACTAGGTCGGGAGCAGTACTTC. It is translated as CASSLSLGREQYF.

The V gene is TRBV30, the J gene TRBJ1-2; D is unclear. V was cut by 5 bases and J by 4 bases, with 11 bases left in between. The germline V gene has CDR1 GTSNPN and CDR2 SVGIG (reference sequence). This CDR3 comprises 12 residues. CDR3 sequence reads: CAWAPGSYGYTF. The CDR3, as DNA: TGTGCCTGGGCCCCCGGGAGCTATGGCTACACCTTC.